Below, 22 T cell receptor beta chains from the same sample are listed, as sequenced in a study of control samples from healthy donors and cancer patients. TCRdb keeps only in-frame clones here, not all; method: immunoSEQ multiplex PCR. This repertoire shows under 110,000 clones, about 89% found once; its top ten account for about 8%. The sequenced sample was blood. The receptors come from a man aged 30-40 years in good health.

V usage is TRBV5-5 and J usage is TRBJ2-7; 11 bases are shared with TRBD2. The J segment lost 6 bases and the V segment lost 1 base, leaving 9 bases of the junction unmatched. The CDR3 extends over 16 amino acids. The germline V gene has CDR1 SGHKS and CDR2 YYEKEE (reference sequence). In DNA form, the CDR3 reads TGTGCCAGCAGCTTGTCTTTACTAGCGGGAGAGCTCGAGCAGTACTTC. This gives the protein CASSLSLLAGELEQYF. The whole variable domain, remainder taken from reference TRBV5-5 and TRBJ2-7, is DAGVTQSPTHLIKTRGQQVTLRCSPISGHKSVSWYQQVLGQGPQFIFQYYEKEERGRGNFPDRFSARQFPNYSSELNVNALLLGDSALYLCASSLSLLAGELEQYFGPGTRLTVT.

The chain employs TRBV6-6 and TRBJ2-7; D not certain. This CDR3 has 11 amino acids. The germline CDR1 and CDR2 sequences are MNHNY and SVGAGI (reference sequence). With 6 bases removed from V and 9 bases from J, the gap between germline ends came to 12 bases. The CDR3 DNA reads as TGTGCCAGCAGAAGCCCAGAAGCGCAGTACTTC. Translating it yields CASRSPEAQYF.

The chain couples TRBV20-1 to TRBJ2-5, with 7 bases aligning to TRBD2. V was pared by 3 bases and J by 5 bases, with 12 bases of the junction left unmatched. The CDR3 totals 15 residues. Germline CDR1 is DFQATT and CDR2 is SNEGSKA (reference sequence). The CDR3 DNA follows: TGCAGTGCTAGTTACGGCGGGAGTGTGCAGGAGACCCAGTACTTC. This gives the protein CSASYGGSVQETQYF.

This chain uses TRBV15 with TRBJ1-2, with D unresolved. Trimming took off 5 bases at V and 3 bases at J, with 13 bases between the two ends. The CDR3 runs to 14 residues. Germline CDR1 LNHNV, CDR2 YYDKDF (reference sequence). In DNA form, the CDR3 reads TGTGCCACCAGCGAGCGGGGTCAGGACTATGGCTACACCTTC. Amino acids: CATSERGQDYGYTF.

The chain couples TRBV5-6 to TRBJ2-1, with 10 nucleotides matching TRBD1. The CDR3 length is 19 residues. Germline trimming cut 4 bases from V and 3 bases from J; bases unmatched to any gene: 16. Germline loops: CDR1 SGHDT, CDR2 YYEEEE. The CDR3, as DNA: TGTGCCAGCAGCCTCGCGGGACAGGGGCGTCGCTTCTACTACAATGAGCAGTTCTTC. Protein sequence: CASSLAGQGRRFYYNEQFF.

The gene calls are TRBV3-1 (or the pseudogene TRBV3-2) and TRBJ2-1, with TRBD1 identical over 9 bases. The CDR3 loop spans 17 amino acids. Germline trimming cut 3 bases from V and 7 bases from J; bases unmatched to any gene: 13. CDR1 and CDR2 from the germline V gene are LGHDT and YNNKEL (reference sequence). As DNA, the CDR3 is TGTGCCAGCAGCCATTTAAACAGGGGGCGCGTCAGTAATGAGCAGTTCTTC. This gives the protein CASSHLNRGRVSNEQFF.

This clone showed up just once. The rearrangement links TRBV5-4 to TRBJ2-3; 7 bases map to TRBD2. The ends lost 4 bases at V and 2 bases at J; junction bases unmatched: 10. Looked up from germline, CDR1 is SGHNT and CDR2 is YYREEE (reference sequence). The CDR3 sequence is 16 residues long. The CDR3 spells CASSPSIAGDTDTQYF. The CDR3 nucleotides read TGTGCCAGCAGCCCCTCCATTGCGGGAGACACAGATACGCAGTATTTT.

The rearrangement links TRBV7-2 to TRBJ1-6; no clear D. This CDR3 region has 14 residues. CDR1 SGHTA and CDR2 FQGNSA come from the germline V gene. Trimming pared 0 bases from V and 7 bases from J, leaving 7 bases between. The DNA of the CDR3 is TGTGCCAGCAGCTTAGCGCTGTGGAATTCACCCCTCCACTTT. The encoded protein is CASSLALWNSPLHF.

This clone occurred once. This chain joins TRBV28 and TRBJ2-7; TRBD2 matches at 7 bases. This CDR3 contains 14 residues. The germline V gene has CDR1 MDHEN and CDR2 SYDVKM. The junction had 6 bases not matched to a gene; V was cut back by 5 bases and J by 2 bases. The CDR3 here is CASSDWGLTYEQYF. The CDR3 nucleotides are TGTGCCAGCAGTGACTGGGGACTAACCTACGAGCAGTACTTC.

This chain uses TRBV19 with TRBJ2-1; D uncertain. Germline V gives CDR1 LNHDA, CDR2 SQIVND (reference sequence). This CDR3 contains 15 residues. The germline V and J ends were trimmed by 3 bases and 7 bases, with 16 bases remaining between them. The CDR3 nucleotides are TGTGCCAGTAGTATTTGGCGGTCCTCTGGGAATGAGCAGTTCTTC. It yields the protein CASSIWRSSGNEQFF.

The CDR3 coding sequence is TGTGCCAGCAGCGTAGAGGGAGGACTAGCCAAAAACATTCAGTACTTC. Protein sequence: CASSVEGGLAKNIQYF. This sequence joins TRBV9 and TRBJ2-4; a possible D gene is TRBD2 (6 bases). Trimming removed 0 bases from V and 0 bases from J, with 10 bases in between. The CDR3 sequence is 16 residues long. Per the germline V gene, CDR1 is SGDLS and CDR2 is YYNGEE.

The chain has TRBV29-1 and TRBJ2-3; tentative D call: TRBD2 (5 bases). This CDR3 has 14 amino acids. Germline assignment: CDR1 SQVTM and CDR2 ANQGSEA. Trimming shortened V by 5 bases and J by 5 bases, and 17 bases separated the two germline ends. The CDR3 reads CSVWQLLRGDTQYF. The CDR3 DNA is TGCAGCGTTTGGCAACTTCTCCGGGGAGATACGCAGTATTTT.

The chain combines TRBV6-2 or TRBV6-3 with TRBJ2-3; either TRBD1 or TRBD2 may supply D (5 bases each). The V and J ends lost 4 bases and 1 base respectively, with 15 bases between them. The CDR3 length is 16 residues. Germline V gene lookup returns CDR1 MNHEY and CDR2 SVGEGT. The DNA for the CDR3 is TGTGCCAGCAGTTCAGGCAGGGTGGAGGGCACAGATACGCAGTATTTT. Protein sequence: CASSSGRVEGTDTQYF.

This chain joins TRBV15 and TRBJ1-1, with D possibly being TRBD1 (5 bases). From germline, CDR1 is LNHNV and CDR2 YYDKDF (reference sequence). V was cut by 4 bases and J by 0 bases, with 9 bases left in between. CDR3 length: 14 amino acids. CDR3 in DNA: TGTGCCACCAGCAAGCTGACAGTGAACACTGAAGCTTTCTTT. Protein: CATSKLTVNTEAFF.

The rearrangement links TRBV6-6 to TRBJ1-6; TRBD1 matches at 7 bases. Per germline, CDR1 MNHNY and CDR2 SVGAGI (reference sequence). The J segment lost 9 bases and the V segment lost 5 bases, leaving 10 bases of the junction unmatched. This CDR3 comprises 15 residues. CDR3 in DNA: TGTGCCAGCAGTCGACCGACAGGGCAAGGTTCACCCCTCCACTTT. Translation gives CASSRPTGQGSPLHF.

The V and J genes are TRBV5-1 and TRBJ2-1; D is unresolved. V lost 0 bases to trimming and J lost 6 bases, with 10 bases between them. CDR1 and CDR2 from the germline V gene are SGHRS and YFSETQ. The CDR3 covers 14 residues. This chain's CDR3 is CASSLGSAFNEQFF. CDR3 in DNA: TGCGCCAGCAGCTTGGGCTCGGCCTTCAATGAGCAGTTCTTC. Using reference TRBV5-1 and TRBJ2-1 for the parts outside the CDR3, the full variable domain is KAGVTQTPRYLIKTRGQQVTLSCSPISGHRSVSWYQQTPGQGLQFLFEYFSETQRNKGNFPGRFSGRQFSNSRSEMNVSTLELGDSALYLCASSLGSAFNEQFFGPGTRLTVL.

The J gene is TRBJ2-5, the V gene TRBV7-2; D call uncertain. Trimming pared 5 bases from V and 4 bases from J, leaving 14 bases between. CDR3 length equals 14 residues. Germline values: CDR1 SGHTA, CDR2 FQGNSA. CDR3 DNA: TGTGCCAGCAGCCTCGCCAAGGTCAGAGAGACCCAGTACTTC. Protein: CASSLAKVRETQYF.

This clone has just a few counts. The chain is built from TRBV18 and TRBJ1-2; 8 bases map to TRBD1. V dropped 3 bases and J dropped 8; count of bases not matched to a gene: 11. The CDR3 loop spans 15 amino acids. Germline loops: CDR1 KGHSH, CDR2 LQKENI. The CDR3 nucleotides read TGTGCCAGCTCACCGACAGACAGGGGTGGAAGAGGCTACACCTTC. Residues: CASSPTDRGGRGYTF. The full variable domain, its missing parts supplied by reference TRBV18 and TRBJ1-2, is NAGVMQNPRHLVRRRGQEARLRCSPMKGHSHVYWYRQLPEEGLKFMVYLQKENIIDESGMPKERFSAEFPKEGPSILRIQQVVRGDSAAYFCASSPTDRGGRGYTFGSGTRLTVV.

This chain's CDR3 is CASSYARELRTDTQYF. CDR3 coding DNA: TGTGCCAGCAGTTACGCAAGGGAGTTGAGGACAGATACGCAGTATTTT. The gene calls are TRBV6-2 or TRBV6-3 and TRBJ2-3; tentatively, D is TRBD2 (5 bases). This CDR3 spans 16 amino acids. The germline gives CDR1 MNHEY, CDR2 SVGEGT. V was clipped by 2 bases and J by 3 bases, with 15 bases between them.

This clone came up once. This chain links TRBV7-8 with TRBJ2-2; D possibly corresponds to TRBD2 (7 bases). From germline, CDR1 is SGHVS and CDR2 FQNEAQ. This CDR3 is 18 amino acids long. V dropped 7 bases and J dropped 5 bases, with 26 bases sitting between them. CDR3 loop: CASIFPEGGARRTGELFF. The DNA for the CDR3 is TGTGCCAGCATCTTCCCCGAGGGGGGGGCACGTAGGACCGGGGAGCTGTTTTTT.

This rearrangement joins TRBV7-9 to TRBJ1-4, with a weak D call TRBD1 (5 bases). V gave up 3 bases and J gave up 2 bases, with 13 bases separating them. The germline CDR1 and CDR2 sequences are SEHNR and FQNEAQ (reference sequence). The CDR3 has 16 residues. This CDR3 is CASSFLGGITNEKLFF. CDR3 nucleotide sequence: TGTGCCAGCAGCTTCCTCGGGGGGATTACTAATGAAAAACTGTTTTTT. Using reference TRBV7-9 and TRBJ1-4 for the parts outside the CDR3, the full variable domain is DTGVSQNPRHKITKRGQNVTFRCDPISEHNRLYWYRQTLGQGPEFLTYFQNEAQLEKSRLLSDRFSAERPKGSFSTLEIQRTEQGDSAMYLCASSFLGGITNEKLFFGSGTQLSVL.

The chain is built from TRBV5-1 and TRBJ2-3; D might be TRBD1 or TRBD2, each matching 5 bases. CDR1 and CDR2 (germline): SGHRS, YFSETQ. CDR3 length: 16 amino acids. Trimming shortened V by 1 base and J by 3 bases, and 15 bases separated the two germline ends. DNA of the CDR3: TGCGCCAGCAGCTTGAGTGGGGACCTCAGGACAGATACGCAGTATTTT. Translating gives CASSLSGDLRTDTQYF.